This entry lists 6 T cell receptor beta chains sequenced from one sample in a study of cytomegalovirus exposure and HLA in healthy donors. 13 Jbeta primers and 60 Vbeta primers were used for the PCR. Clones were sequenced by immunoSEQ multiplex PCR, and TCRdb holds only the in-frame ones, with some missing. The data show 90,000 to 110,000 clones, 70% to 80% seen once. Sequencing used PBMCs. Every receptor here comes from a young man in good health and CMV-seronegative.

The chain is built from TRBV4-1 and TRBJ2-1; tentative D call: TRBD1 (5 bases). The germline V gene has CDR1 MGHRA and CDR2 YSYEKL. This CDR3 has 14 amino acids. The germline V and J ends were trimmed by 1 base and 4 bases, with 8 bases remaining between them. The CDR3, as DNA: TGCGCCAGCAGCCAAGGGGGCATTTACAATGAGCAGTTCTTC. Translation gives CASSQGGIYNEQFF.

The rearrangement links TRBV2 to TRBJ1-3; D is undetermined. Germline assignment: CDR1 SNHLY and CDR2 FYNNEI. Trimming removed 4 bases at V and 0 bases at J, with 10 bases between. The CDR3 has 15 amino acids. The CDR3 bases are TGTGCCAGCAGTGTGGTGGGGAGCTCTGGAAACACCATATATTTT. Residues: CASSVVGSSGNTIYF.

CDR3 region: CASSPAATNEKLFF. In nucleotides, the CDR3 is TGCGCCAGCAGCCCTGCGGCAACTAATGAAAAACTGTTTTTT. The rearrangement joins TRBV5-1 to TRBJ1-4, with D hard to call. The V gene lost 4 bases and the J gene lost 0 bases, with 7 bases spanning the gap. This CDR3 comprises 14 residues. Germline V gene lookup returns CDR1 SGHRS and CDR2 YFSETQ.

The rearrangement links TRBV7-8 to TRBJ2-7, with D possibly matching TRBD1 (5 bases). Per the germline V gene, CDR1 is SGHVS and CDR2 is FQNEAQ. The V end lost 1 base, the J end lost 2 bases, and 12 bases lay between the germline ends. This CDR3 has 15 amino acids. For the CDR3, the DNA is TGTGCCAGCAGCTTAGGCCGACAGCCGACCTACGAGCAGTACTTC. This translates into CASSLGRQPTYEQYF. The full variable domain, in which reference TRBV7-8 and TRBJ2-7 provide the parts outside the CDR3, is GAGVSQSPRYKVAKRGQDVALRCDPISGHVSLFWYQQALGQGPEFLTYFQNEAQLDKSGLPSDRFFAERPEGSVSTLKIQRTQQEDSAVYLCASSLGRQPTYEQYFGPGTRLTVT.

This chain connects TRBV11-2 to TRBJ2-3, with 13 bases that match TRBD2. Germline V gives CDR1 SGHAT, CDR2 FQNNGV. The CDR3 sequence is 15 residues long. V was pared by 4 bases and J by 7 bases, with 5 bases of the junction left unmatched. The CDR3 nucleotides read TGTGCCAGCAGCTCAGGGACTAGCGGGGCACATACGCAGTATTTT. Protein sequence: CASSSGTSGAHTQYF. Looking up the rest from reference TRBV11-2 and TRBJ2-3 gives the full variable domain: EAGVAQSPRYKIIEKRQSVAFWCNPISGHATLYWYQQILGQGPKLLIQFQNNGVVDDSQLPKDRFSAERLKGVDSTLKIQPAKLEDSAVYLCASSSGTSGAHTQYFGPGTRLTVL.

The CDR3 DNA sequence: TGCAGCGGTAGCGCGTCGTTCTCAAACAATGAGCAGTTCTTC. Its translation is CSGSASFSNNEQFF. This chain uses TRBV29-1 with TRBJ2-1; a possible D gene is TRBD2 (5 bases). The CDR3 is 14 residues long. The V end was cut by 7 bases, the J end by 5 bases, with 18 bases between. CDR1 and CDR2 from the germline V gene are SQVTM and ANQGSEA.